This is a list of T cell receptor beta chains from one sample in a study of OX40 agonist ivuxolimab in advanced cancers. TCRdb's copy holds only in-frame clones and misses some; the assay was immunoSEQ multiplex PCR. The sample lists some 50,000 clones; over 75% were seen once. The input for sequencing was CD4+ or CD8+ T cells sorted from blood, taken in a trial of the OX40 agonist ivuxolimab. Every receptor here comes from an adult with an advanced solid tumor such as melanoma, head and neck, liver or kidney cancer. The CDR3 runs from the conserved cysteine through the conserved F or W. Each record gives: D gene, V gene, J gene, CDR3 protein. A D gene is named only where the DNA matches it firmly.

.,TRBV28,TRBJ2-2,CASIFGGPHTGELFF
.,TRBV6-5,TRBJ2-7,CASSYARETEQYF
.,TRBV19,TRBJ1-1,CASNKTLLLEAFF
.,TRBV6-5,TRBJ2-7,CASSPPGPAYEQYF
TRBD2,TRBV20-1,TRBJ2-5,CSVTGGETQYF
TRBD1,TRBV28,TRBJ2-7,CASSPTGQGAYEQYF
TRBD2,TRBV7-2,TRBJ2-3,CASSSAGGQADTQYF
.,TRBV5-1,TRBJ2-3,CASSLELDAPNTQYF
.,TRBV12-5,TRBJ2-7,CASGGAGRYEQYF
.,TRBV19,TRBJ1-6,CASSISVSDSPLHF
.,TRBV5-4,TRBJ1-2,CASLNWAGDYGYTF
TRBD1,TRBV5-1,TRBJ1-2,CASSLGSQGASRRGYTF
.,TRBV12-2,TRBJ2-7,CASRLLGQVAYEQYF
.,TRBV5-1,TRBJ1-2,CASRPDTPSYGYTF
.,TRBV5-5,TRBJ1-1,CASSFDSGPGLGNTEAFF
.,TRBV29-1,TRBJ1-2,CSVDNRLYGYTF
.,TRBV11-3,TRBJ2-7,CASSSMGGSYEQYF
.,TRBV6-6,TRBJ2-5,CASSWGRVSETQYF
.,TRBV7-8,TRBJ1-2,CASSLETAARDGYTF
.,TRBV6-6,TRBJ2-3,CASRDQSTDTQYF
.,TRBV28,TRBJ1-6,CASSFGGASNSPLHF
TRBD1,TRBV28,TRBJ1-5,CASSSETGLTPQHF
.,TRBV7-9,TRBJ2-3,CASSEGLLDTQYF
.,TRBV11-3,TRBJ1-1,CASSFSGLTEAFF
TRBD2,TRBV19,TRBJ2-3,CASSLGLGADTQYF
.,TRBV5-4,TRBJ2-7,CASSDGQTLLEQYF
TRBD2,TRBV5-8,TRBJ2-3,CASSRLASTDTQYF
.,TRBV15,TRBJ1-6,CATSSDVAKSLHF
.,TRBV18,TRBJ2-7,CASSLSRTDSTEQYF
.,TRBV7-7,TRBJ1-2,CASSGVGPRYGYTF
.,TRBV6-5,TRBJ1-2,CASSYSGGGRSGYTF
.,TRBV6-5,TRBJ1-3,CASSSRTVPSTIYF
.,TRBV4-1,TRBJ2-1,CASSGGTSYNEQFF
.,TRBV18,TRBJ2-7,CASSPDYWRGLNYEQYF
.,TRBV10-2,TRBJ2-4,CASSEPRKNIQYF
TRBD2,TRBV6-5,TRBJ2-7,CASSYTPGLAGEQYF